This T cell receptor beta chain was recorded in a study of human T cells and chemical hapten exposure. The wider study: Patients were given diphenylcyclopropenone on the scalp weekly across the approximately 25-week study. General study results and limits: Donors had alopecia, so their immune response may differ from healthy people's. TCRs exceeding a frequency of 1 in 1000 stayed unchanged under DPC sensitization.

In its sample, this clonotype was seen a few times. What it binds is not known. Documented time point: pre-sensitization, week 0. Treatment described: therapeutic diphenylcyclopropenone sensitization with weekly scalp DPC. Investigators collected blood before applying each patch test. TCRdb reprocessed the RACE reads via MiXCR and lists one record per CDR3 protein. The sample has fewer than 150,000 distinct CDR3 sequences, around an eighth seen once. Germline values: CDR1 DFQATT, CDR2 SNEGSKA (reference sequence). The V and J ends lost 6 bases and 5 bases respectively, with 13 bases between them. The CDR3 loop spans 12 amino acids.

The sample was whole blood, taken in connection with sensitization to the hapten diphenylcyclopropenone (DPC). The J gene is TRBJ2-5, the V gene TRBV20-1; TRBD2 is a possible D gene (6 bases). The sequence was collected from a woman aged 18-29 years with alopecia areata. Some clones in this sample may be carry-over from other donors' samples. The CDR3 loop is CSAMGLGETQYF. CDR3 DNA sequence: TGCAGTGCCATGGGACTTGGGGAGACCCAGTACTTC.